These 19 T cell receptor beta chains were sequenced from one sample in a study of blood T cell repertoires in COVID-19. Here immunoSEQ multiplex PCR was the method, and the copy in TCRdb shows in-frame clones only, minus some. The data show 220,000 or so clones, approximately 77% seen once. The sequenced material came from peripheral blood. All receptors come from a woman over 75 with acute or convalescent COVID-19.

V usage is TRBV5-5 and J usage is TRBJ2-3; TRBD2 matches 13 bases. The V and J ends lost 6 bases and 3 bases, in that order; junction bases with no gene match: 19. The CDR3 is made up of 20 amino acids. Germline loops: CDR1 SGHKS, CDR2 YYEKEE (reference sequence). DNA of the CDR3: TGTGCCAGCATCCTGCGACTAGCGGGGGGCAGTTATACAAGTACAGATACGCAGTATTTT. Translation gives CASILRLAGGSYTSTDTQYF. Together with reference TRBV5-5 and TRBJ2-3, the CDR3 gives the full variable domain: DAGVTQSPTHLIKTRGQQVTLRCSPISGHKSVSWYQQVLGQGPQFIFQYYEKEERGRGNFPDRFSARQFPNYSSELNVNALLLGDSALYLCASILRLAGGSYTSTDTQYFGPGTRLTVL.

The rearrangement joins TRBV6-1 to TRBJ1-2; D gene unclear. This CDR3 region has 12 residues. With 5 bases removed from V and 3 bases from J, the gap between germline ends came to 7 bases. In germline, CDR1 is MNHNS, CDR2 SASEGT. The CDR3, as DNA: TGTGCCAGCAGTTCCCAGGACTATGGCTACACCTTC. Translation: CASSSQDYGYTF.

The CDR3 bases are TGTGCCAGCAGCCTTCACAGCTCCTACGAGCAGTACTTC. This translates into CASSLHSSYEQYF. The rearrangement uses TRBV6-4 and TRBJ2-7, with unresolved D. Deletions cut 6 bases from V and 0 bases from J, with 9 bases between. CDR3 length: 13 residues. The germline gives CDR1 MRHNA, CDR2 SNTAGT.

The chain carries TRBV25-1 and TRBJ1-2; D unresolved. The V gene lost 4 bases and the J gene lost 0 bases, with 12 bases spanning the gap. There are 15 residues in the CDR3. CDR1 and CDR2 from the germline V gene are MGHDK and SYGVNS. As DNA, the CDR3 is TGTGCCAGCAGTGGGCTCGAAGGAGCTAACTATGGCTACACCTTC. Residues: CASSGLEGANYGYTF.

The CDR3 loop reads CASSSGQDSYGYTF. In nucleotides, the CDR3 is TGCGCCAGCAGCTCGGGACAGGACAGCTATGGCTACACCTTC. The chain joins TRBV5-1 to TRBJ1-2; 8 bases line up with TRBD1. This CDR3 comprises 14 residues. Germline CDR1 and CDR2: SGHRS and YFSETQ. V lost 3 bases and J lost 4; bases outside the gene matches: 5.

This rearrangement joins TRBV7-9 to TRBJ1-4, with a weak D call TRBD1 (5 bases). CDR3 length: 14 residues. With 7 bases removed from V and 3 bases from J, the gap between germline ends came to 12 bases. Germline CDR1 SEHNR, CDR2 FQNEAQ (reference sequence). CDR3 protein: CASNSRGANEKLFF. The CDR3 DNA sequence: TGTGCCAGCAACTCTCGGGGGGCTAATGAAAAACTGTTTTTT.

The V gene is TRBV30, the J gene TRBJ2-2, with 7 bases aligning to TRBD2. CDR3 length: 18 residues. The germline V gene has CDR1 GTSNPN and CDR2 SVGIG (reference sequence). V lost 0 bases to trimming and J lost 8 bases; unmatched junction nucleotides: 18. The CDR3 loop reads CAWSVPGSLGGGFGELFF. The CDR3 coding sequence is TGTGCCTGGAGTGTACCCGGCTCCCTTGGGGGGGGATTTGGGGAGCTGTTTTTT.

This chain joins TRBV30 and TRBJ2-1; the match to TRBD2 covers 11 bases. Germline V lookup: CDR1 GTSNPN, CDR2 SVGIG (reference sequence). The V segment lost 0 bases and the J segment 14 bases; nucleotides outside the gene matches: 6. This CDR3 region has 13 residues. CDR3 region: CAWSVASGGHKFF. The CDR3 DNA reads TGTGCCTGGAGTGTCGCTAGCGGGGGGCATAAGTTCTTC.

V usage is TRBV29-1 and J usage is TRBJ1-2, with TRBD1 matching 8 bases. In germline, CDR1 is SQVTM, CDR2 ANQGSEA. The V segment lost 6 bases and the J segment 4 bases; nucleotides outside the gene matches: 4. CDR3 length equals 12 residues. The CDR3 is CSVDRVGYGYTF. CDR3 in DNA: TGCAGCGTGGACAGGGTGGGCTATGGCTACACCTTC. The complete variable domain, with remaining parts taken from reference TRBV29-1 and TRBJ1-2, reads SAVISQKPSRDICQRGTSLTIQCQVDSQVTMMFWYRQQPGQSLTLIATANQGSEATYESGFVIDKFPISRPNLTFSTLTVSNMSPEDSSIYLCSVDRVGYGYTFGSGTRLTVV.

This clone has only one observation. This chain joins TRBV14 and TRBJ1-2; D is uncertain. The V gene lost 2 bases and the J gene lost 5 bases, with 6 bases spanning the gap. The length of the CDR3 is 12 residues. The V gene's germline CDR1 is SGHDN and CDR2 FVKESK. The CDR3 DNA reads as TGTGCCAGCAGCCAAACGGAGTATGGCTACACCTTC. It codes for CASSQTEYGYTF.

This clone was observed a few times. The DNA for the CDR3 is TGTGCCAGCAGTACAGAGTACGAGCAGTACTTC. It is translated as CASSTEYEQYF. The chain has TRBV6-5 and TRBJ2-7; D gene unclear. CDR1 is MNHEY and CDR2 is SVGAGI in the germline V gene. V gave up 5 bases and J gave up 4 bases, with 6 bases separating them. This CDR3 has 11 residues.

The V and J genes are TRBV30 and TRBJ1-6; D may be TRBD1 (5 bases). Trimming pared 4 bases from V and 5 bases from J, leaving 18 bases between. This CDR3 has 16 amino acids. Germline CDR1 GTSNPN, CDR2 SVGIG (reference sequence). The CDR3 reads CAWKGHPHSHNSPLHF. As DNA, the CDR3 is TGTGCCTGGAAAGGACACCCGCATTCCCATAATTCACCCCTCCACTTT.

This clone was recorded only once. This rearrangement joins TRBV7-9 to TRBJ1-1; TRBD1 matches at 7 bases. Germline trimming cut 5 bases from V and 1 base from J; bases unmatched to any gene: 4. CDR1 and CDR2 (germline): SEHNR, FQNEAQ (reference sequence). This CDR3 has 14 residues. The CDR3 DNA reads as TGTGCCAGCAGCCTTACAGGGGAGAACACTGAAGCTTTCTTT. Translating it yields CASSLTGENTEAFF.

The CDR3 reads CSVVPSASTDTQYF. CDR3 DNA sequence: TGCAGCGTTGTGCCTAGTGCTAGCACAGATACGCAGTATTTT. The V gene is TRBV29-1, the J gene TRBJ2-3, with D hard to call. Trimming took off 4 bases at V and 0 bases at J, with 11 bases between the two ends. Germline V lookup: CDR1 SQVTM, CDR2 ANQGSEA. The CDR3 covers 14 residues.

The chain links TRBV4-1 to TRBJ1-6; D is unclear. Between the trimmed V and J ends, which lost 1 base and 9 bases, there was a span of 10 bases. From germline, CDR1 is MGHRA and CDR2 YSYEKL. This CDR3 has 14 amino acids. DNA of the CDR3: TGCGCCAGCAGCCAAGGAAAGGAGGGTTCACCCCTCCACTTT. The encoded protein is CASSQGKEGSPLHF.

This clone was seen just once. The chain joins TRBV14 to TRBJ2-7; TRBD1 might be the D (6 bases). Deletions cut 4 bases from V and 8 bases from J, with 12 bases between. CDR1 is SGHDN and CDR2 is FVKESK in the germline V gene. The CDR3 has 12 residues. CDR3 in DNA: TGTGCCAGCAGCCCCACGGACAGCAAGCAGTACTTC. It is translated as CASSPTDSKQYF.

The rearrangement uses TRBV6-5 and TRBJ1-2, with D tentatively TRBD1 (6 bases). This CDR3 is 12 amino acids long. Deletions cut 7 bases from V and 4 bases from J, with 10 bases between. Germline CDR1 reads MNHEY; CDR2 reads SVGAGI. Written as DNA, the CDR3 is TGTGCCAGCACTGGACAGACCTATGGCTACACCTTC. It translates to CASTGQTYGYTF.

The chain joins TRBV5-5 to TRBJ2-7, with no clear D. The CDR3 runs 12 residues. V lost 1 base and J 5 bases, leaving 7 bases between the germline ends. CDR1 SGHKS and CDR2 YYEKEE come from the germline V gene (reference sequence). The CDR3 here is CASSLNRDEQYF. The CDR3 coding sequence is TGTGCCAGCAGCTTGAACCGGGACGAGCAGTACTTC.

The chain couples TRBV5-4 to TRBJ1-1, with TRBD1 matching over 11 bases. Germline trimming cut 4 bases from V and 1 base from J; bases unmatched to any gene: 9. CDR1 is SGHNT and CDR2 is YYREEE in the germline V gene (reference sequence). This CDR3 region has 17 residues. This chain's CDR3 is CASSPPGQGARNTEAFF. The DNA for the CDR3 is TGTGCCAGCAGCCCCCCCGGACAGGGGGCGCGGAACACTGAAGCTTTCTTT.